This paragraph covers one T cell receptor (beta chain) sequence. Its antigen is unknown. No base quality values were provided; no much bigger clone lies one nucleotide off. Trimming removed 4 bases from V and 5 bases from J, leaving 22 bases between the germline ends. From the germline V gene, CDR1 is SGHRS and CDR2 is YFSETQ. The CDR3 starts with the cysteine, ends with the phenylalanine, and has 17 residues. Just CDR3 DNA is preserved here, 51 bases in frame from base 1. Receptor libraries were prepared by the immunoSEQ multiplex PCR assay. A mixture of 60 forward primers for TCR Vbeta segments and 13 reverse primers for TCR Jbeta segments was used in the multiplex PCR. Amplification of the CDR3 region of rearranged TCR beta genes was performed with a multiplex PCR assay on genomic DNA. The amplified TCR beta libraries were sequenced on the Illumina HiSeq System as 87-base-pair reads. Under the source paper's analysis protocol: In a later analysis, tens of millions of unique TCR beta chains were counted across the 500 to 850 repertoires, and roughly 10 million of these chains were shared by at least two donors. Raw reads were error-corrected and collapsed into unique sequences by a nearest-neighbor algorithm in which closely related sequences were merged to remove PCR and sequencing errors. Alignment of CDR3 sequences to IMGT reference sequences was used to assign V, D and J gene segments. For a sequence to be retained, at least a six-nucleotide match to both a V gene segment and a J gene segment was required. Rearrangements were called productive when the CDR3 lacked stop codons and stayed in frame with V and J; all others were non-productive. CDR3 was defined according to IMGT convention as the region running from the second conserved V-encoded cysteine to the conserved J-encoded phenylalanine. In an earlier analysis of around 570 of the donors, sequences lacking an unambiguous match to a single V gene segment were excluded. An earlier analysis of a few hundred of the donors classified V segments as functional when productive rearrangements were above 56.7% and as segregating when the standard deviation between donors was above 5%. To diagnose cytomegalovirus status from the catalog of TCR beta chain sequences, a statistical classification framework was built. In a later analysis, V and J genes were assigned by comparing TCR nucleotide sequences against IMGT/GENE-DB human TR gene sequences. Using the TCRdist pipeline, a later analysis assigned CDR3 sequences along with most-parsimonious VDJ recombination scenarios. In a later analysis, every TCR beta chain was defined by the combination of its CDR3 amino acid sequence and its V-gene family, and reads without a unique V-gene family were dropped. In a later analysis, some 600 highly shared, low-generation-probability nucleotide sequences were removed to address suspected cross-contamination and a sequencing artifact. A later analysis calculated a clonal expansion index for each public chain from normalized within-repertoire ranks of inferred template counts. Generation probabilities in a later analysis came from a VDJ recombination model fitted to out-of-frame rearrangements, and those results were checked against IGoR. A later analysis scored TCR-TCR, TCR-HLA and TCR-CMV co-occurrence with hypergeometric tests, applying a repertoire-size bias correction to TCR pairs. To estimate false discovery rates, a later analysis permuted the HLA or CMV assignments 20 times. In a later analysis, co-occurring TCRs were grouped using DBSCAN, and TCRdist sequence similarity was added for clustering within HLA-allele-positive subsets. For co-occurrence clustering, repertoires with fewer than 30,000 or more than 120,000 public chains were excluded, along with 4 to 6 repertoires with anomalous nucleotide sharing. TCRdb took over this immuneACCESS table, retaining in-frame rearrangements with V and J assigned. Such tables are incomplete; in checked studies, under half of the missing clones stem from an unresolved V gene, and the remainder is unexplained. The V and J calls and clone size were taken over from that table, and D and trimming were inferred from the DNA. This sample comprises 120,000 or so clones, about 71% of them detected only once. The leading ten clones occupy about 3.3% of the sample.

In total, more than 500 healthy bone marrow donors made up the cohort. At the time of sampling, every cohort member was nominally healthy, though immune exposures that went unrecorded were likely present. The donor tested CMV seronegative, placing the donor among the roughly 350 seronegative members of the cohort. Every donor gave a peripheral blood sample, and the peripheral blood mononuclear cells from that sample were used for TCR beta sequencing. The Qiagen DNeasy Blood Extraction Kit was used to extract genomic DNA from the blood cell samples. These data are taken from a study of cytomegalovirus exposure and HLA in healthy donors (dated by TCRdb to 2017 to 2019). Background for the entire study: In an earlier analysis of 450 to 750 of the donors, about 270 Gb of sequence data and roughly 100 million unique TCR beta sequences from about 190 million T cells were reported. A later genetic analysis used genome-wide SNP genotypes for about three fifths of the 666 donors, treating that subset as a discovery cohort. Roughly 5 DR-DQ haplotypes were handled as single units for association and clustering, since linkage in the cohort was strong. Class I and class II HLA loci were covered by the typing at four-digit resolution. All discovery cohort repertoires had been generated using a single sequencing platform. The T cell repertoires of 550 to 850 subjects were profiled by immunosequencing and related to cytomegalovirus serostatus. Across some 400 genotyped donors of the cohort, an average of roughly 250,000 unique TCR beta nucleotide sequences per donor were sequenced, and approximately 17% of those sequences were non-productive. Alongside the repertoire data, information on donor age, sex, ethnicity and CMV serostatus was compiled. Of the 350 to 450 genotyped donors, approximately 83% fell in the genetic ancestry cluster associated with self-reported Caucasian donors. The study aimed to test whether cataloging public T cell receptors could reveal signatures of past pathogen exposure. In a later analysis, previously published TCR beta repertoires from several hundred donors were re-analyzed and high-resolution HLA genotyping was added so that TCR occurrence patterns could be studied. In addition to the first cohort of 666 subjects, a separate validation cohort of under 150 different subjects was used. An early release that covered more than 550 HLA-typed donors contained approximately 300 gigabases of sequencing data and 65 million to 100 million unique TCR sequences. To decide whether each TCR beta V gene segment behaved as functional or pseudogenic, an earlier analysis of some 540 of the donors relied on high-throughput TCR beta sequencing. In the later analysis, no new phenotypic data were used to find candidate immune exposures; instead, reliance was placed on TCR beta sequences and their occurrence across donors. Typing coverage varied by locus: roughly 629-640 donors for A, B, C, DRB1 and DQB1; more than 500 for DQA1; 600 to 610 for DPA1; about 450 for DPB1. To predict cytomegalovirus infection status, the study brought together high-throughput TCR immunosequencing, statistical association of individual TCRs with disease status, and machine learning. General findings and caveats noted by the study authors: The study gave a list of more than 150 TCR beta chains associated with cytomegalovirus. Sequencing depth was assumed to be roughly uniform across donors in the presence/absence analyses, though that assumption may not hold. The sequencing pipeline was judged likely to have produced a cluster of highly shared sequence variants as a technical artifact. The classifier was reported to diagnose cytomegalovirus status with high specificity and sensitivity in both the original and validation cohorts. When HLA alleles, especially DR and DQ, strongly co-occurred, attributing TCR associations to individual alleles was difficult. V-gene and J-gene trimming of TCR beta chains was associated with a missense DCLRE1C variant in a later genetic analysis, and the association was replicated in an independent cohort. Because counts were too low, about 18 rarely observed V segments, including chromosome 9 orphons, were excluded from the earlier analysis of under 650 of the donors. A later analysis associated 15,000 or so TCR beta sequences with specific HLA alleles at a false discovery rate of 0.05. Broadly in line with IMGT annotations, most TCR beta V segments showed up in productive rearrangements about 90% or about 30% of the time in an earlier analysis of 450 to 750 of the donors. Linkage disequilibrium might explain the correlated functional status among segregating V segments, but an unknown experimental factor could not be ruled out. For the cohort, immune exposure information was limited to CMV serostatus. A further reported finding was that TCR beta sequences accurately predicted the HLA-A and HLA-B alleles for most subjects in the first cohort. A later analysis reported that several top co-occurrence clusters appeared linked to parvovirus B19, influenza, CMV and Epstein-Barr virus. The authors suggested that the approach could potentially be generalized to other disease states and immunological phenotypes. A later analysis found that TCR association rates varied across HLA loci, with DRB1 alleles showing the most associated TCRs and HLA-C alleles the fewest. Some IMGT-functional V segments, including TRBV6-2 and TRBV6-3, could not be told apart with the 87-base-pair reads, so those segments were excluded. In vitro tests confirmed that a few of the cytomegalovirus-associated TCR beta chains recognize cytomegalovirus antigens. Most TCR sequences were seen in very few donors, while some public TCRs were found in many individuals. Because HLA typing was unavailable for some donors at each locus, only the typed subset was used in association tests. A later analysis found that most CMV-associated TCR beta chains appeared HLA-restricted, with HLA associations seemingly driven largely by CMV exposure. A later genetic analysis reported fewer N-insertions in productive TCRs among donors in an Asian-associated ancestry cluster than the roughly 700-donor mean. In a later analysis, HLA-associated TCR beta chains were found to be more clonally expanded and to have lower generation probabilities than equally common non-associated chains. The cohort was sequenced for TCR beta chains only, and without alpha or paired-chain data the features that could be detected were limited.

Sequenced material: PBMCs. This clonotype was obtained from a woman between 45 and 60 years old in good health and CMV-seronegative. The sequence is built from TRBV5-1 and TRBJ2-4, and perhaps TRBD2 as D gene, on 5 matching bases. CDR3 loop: CASSHRRSDAPENIQYF. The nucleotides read TGCGCCAGCAGCCATCGACGTAGCGACGCCCCGGAAAACATTCAGTACTTC.